Sequencing of this T cell receptor beta chain was carried out in a study of shared clonotypes between healthy human individuals. Assay used: immunoSEQ multiplex PCR; TCRdb lists only in-frame clones, some missing. This table has some 2,000,000 clones, roughly 96% appearing once. This clone was seen just once. The CDR3 sequence is 17 residues long. With 6 bases clipped from V and 0 bases from J, the junction kept 14 bases outside the gene matches. The V gene's germline CDR1 is SGHDT and CDR2 YYEEEE. Every donor, a Caucasian adult, lived in Nashville, Tennessee. Negatively enriched CD4+ T cells were divided by CD45RA into naive and memory.

The specimen sequenced was naive CD4+ T cells sorted from blood. Subset defined: CD45RA+ positively selected. This receptor was obtained from a man aged 18 to 35 in good health. This sequence joins TRBV5-6 and TRBJ1-1; 7 bases map to TRBD1. CDR3 DNA: TGTGCCAGCACCGCGACAGGGTGGGTTCTCATGAACACTGAAGCTTTCTTT. Its protein product is CASTATGWVLMNTEAFF.